Below, 9 T cell receptor beta chains from the same sample are listed, as sequenced in a study of blood T cells in healthy people across ages. A sample-barcoded 5' primer and a J-beta primer mix were used in a second PCR of roughly 6 to 11 cycles. Each CDR3 protein gets one entry after TCRdb re-called the 5' RACE reads with MiXCR. This sample has about 930,000 distinct CDR3 sequences, with about 29% found just once. These same data were also listed under a study on T cells of mothers and their children.

The specimen sequenced was blood. The receptors stem from a woman between 40 and 50 years old in good health.

The chain couples TRBV19 to TRBJ2-1, with 13 bases fitting TRBD2. The CDR3 spans 17 residues. Germline V gives CDR1 LNHDA, CDR2 SQIVND (reference sequence). V trimming: 6 bases; J trimming: 7 bases; junction bases outside the gene matches: 12. CDR3 residues: CASSLGTSGAKLNEQFF. As DNA, the CDR3 is TGTGCCAGTAGCCTCGGGACTAGCGGGGCGAAACTTAATGAGCAGTTCTTC.

This clonotype has only a few counts. The V gene is TRBV12-3 or TRBV12-4, the J gene TRBJ1-1; no clear D gene. The germline V and J ends were trimmed by 5 bases and 8 bases, with 21 bases remaining between them. CDR3 size: 15 residues. CDR3 sequence: CASSRGGSSVGEAFF. The CDR3 region has the DNA TGTGCCAGCAGTCGCGGTGGATCATCGGTGGGGGAAGCTTTCTTT.

This clonotype was observed a handful of times. The V call is TRBV6-2 or TRBV6-3, the J call TRBJ2-7, with D possibly being TRBD1 or TRBD2 (6 bases each). Germline CDR1 is MNHEY and CDR2 is SVGEGT. The CDR3 runs to 15 residues. Trimming stripped 6 bases from V and 3 bases from J, with 18 bases between. This CDR3 reads CASSTTGRKLYEQYF. CDR3 coding DNA: TGTGCCAGCAGCACCACAGGGAGGAAACTCTACGAGCAGTACTTC.

J is TRBJ1-1 and V is TRBV10-3; the D gene is possibly TRBD1 (5 bases). Germline V gene data show CDR1 as ENHRY and CDR2 as SYGVKD. This CDR3 has 13 amino acids. V was shortened by 10 bases and J by 0 bases, with 12 bases between the two germline ends. The CDR3, as DNA: TGTGCCACGCATCACAGGTTGAACACTGAAGCTTTCTTT. It translates to CATHHRLNTEAFF.

The chain carries TRBV29-1 and TRBJ2-7; 12 bases fit TRBD1. The germline gives CDR1 SQVTM, CDR2 ANQGSEA. V lost 6 bases, J lost 2 bases, and 20 bases stayed unmatched. This CDR3 is built from 19 residues. Here the CDR3 DNA reads TGCAGCGTCGCTCGACCCTGGGACAGGGGGCTCGGAACTCCCTACGAGCAGTACTTC. It encodes CSVARPWDRGLGTPYEQYF.

The V call is TRBV7-2, the J call TRBJ2-7; D gene unclear. Germline V gene data show CDR1 as SGHTA and CDR2 as FQGNSA. The length of the CDR3 is 16 residues. The germline V and J ends were trimmed by 5 bases and 4 bases, with 21 bases remaining between them. The CDR3 protein is CASSPRWLNTPYEQYF. The CDR3 DNA reads TGTGCCAGCAGCCCTAGGTGGCTAAACACCCCTTACGAGCAGTACTTC.

This clonotype was detected ten times or more. A clone one base away is much larger, so this may be a read error. The CDR3 DNA reads as TGTGCCAGCAGTTTATGCGACTCCTACGAGCAGTACTTC. As protein: CASSLCDSYEQYF. The chain couples TRBV28 to TRBJ2-7; D gene unclear. Germline V gives CDR1 MDHEN, CDR2 SYDVKM. The CDR3 extends over 13 amino acids. The V end was cut by 0 bases, the J end by 0 bases, with 3 bases between.

V is TRBV28 and J is TRBJ2-5; TRBD1 aligns across 7 bases. CDR1 is MDHEN, CDR2 SYDVKM, per germline. V lost 6 bases, J lost 4 bases, and 8 bases stayed unmatched. This CDR3 spans 14 amino acids. The DNA of the CDR3 is TGTGCCAGCAGCCGTGACAGGGTACGAGAGACCCAGTACTTC. Translating it yields CASSRDRVRETQYF.

This clonotype occurred many times. The chain carries TRBV18 and TRBJ2-7; TRBD1 or TRBD2 may be the D gene (6 bases each). Trimming removed 0 bases from V and 4 bases from J, with 16 bases in between. Germline CDR1 reads KGHSH; CDR2 reads LQKENI. CDR3 length: 16 residues. The CDR3 sequence is CASSPPRGVKTYEQYF. The CDR3 region has the DNA TGTGCCAGCTCACCACCGAGGGGGGTGAAGACGTACGAGCAGTACTTC.